This record concerns one TCR beta chain sequence. The germline V gene encodes CDR1 MNHEY and CDR2 SVGEGT. Trimming at V came to 6 bases and at J to 8 bases, leaving 12 bases not matched to a gene. The CDR3 is 15 residues long. The sample is drawn from a study of CD8+CD57+ T cells in acquired aplastic anemia. Profiles of TCR beta VDJ and CDR3 were generated from a genomic DNA template. TCRdb re-called the reads with MiXCR, one entry per CDR3 protein. The table lists over 200,000 distinct CDR3 sequences, around 60% of them singletons. The source of this sequence is a human donor in good health. The J gene is TRBJ1-4, the V gene TRBV6-2 or TRBV6-3; 7 bases line up with TRBD1. Sequenced material: sorted CD4+, CD8+, or CD8+CD57+ T cells (not recorded which) from PBMCs. In DNA form, the CDR3 reads TGTGCCAGCAGCCCGGACAACAGGGGTTGGGAAAAACTGTTTTTT. Translating gives CASSPDNRGWEKLFF.